The sequence of this TCR beta chain was determined in a study of T cell clonotyping in hematopoietic cell transplantation. Method: immunoSEQ multiplex PCR; TCRdb's copy keeps in-frame clones and lacks some. The profile covers tens of thousands of clones, with 75% to 90% appearing a single time and approximately 3% taken by the ten largest. This clone was seen a handful of times. The antigen is unknown. V lost 7 bases and J 1 base, leaving 14 bases between the germline ends. The germline CDR1 and CDR2 sequences are SNHLY and FYNNEI. The CDR3 contains 16 residues. Described time point: recipient sample about 28 days before transplant, after cytoreduction. Study-wide findings and caveats: Cells were unsorted, so CD4 and CD8 contributions were not separated. Pathologically expanded recipient clonotypes increased progressively from day 30 to day 180 as diversity fell. Broader posttransplant TCR repertoire diversity was predicted by graft donor and pretransplant recipient Inverse Simpson Index values. Few recipient clonotypes overlapped donors; over 95% were de novo at given depth.

This rearrangement joins TRBV2 to TRBJ2-6; D gene uncertain. The starting material was peripheral blood mononuclear cells, obtained before stem cell transplant. The sequence came from a man in his 60s with acute myeloid leukemia. Some clones in this sample may be carry-over from other donors' samples. The DNA for the CDR3 is TGTGCCAGCACCCTACAAGGCCGGTCTGGGGCCAACGTCCTGACTTTC. It specifies CASTLQGRSGANVLTF.